This entry concerns a single T cell receptor (beta chain). Its antigen is unknown. The V end lost 7 bases, the J end lost 5 bases, and 8 bases lay between the germline ends. The germline CDR1 and CDR2 sequences are SQVTM and ANQGSEA. This CDR3 is built from 11 residues. The donors, nominally healthy at sampling, likely had unrecorded immune exposures. PCR involved 60 Vbeta and 13 Jbeta primers. TCRdb keeps only in-frame clones here, not all; method: immunoSEQ multiplex PCR. This table lists 150,000 or so clones. These data come from a study of cytomegalovirus exposure and HLA in healthy donors. Study-wide results and limits: Fewer N-insertions (relative to the roughly 630-donor mean) were reportedly seen in an Asian-associated ancestry cluster in a later analysis. With high specificity and sensitivity, the classifier reportedly diagnosed cytomegalovirus status.

The genes are TRBV29-1 and TRBJ2-2; perhaps TRBD1 as D (6 bases). Source material: PBMCs. The origin of this receptor is a woman between 45 and 65 years old in good health and CMV-seronegative. The CDR3, as DNA: TGCAGCGCAGGACAGACCGGGGAGCTGTTTTTT. This sequence encodes CSAGQTGELFF.